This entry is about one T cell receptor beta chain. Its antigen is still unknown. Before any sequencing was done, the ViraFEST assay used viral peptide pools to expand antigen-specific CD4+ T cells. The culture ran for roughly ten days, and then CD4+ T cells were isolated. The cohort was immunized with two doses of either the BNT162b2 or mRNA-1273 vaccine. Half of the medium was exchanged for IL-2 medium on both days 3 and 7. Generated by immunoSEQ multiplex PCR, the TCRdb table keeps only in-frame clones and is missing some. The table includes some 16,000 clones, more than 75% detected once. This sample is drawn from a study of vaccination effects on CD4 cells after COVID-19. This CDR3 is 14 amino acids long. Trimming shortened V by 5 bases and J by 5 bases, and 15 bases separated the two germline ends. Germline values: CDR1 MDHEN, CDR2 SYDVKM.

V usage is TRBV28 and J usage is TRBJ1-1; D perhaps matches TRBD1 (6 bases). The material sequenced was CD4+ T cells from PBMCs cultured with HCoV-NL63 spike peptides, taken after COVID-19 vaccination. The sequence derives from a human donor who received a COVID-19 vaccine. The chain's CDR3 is CASSGGGGGTEAFF. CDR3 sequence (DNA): TGTGCCAGCAGTGGGGGGGGAGGGGGAACTGAAGCTTTCTTT. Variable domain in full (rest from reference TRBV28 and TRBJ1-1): DVKVTQSSRYLVKRTGEKVFLECVQDMDHENMFWYRQDPGLGLRLIYFSYDVKMKEKGDIPEGYSVSREKKERFSLILESASTNQTSMYLCASSGGGGGTEAFFGQGTRLTVV.